This entry is about one TCR beta chain. This record belongs to a study of human T cells and chemical hapten exposure. Study information: Sensitization employed 2% DPC on about 2 cm by about 2 cm of upper inner arm skin. The patient population, which was mostly female, had alopecia areata, totalis or universalis.

Time point noted: patch test 3, about 24 weeks after DPC sensitization. Treatment meaning: therapeutic diphenylcyclopropenone sensitization with weekly scalp DPC. Unfractionated whole blood was the source from which total RNA was extracted. Germline CDR1 SGHRS, CDR2 YFSETQ. The CDR3 runs to 13 residues. Trimming left V 4 bases short and J 7 bases short, with 15 bases between. TCRdb recomputed calls from the RACE reads with MiXCR, one row per CDR3 protein. The repertoire holds 75,000 to 90,000 distinct CDR3 sequences, with more than 10% as singletons. This clonotype originated in a woman aged 45-60 years with alopecia areata. Some clones in this sample may be carry-over from other donors' samples. This chain links TRBV5-1 with TRBJ2-7; D remains ambiguous. This sample comprised whole blood, obtained in connection with sensitization to the hapten diphenylcyclopropenone (DPC). CDR3 nucleotide sequence: TGCGCCAGCAGCCCGGGCCGCACCTGGGAGCAGTACTTC. It yields the protein CASSPGRTWEQYF.